A single sample gave rise to the 24 T cell receptor beta chains below, sequenced in a study of T cells after yellow fever vaccination. MiXCR, run by TCRdb on the 5' RACE reads, gives a single entry per CDR3 protein. The data hold some 560,000 distinct CDR3 sequences, with around 16% observed a single time. The material sequenced was PBMCs, taken about 5 days after the first yellow fever vaccination. Receptors were obtained from a man aged 18 to 35 who received the YFV17D yellow fever vaccine.

This clonotype has more than one count but fewer than ten. The CDR3 nucleotides read TGTGCCAGCAGTTTAGGGATAACGGGCGAGCAGTACGTC. Its translation is CASSLGITGEQYV. This chain uses TRBV12-3 or TRBV12-4 with TRBJ2-7; D is ambiguous. CDR3 length: 13 residues. V lost 1 base, J lost 6 bases, and 10 bases lay in between.

This clonotype has just a few counts. The V gene is TRBV5-6, the J gene TRBJ2-5, with D possibly being TRBD1 (6 bases). Trimming stripped 0 bases from V and 4 bases from J, with 10 bases between. The germline V gene encodes CDR1 SGHDT and CDR2 YYEEEE. CDR3 length equals 14 residues. As DNA, the CDR3 is TGTGCCAGCAGCTTGGCCAAAGGGGGAGAGACCCAGTACTTC. This gives the protein CASSLAKGGETQYF.

This sequence joins TRBV28 and TRBJ1-2, with D possibly matching TRBD1 (5 bases). The CDR3 is 12 amino acids. The germline gives CDR1 MDHEN, CDR2 SYDVKM. V shed 11 bases and J shed 8 bases, with 18 bases lying between them. The CDR3 bases are TGTGCCGCGCACGACAGTGGTAGGGGCTACACCTTC. It encodes CAAHDSGRGYTF.

The J gene is TRBJ2-1, the V gene TRBV27; 9 bases map to TRBD2. Germline CDR1 MNHEY, CDR2 SMNVEV (reference sequence). CDR3 length: 15 amino acids. With 4 bases clipped from V and 8 bases from J, the junction kept 9 bases outside the gene matches. The DNA for the CDR3 is TGTGCCAGCAGTTCGGCGGGGGGGTTAATCGATGAGCAGTTCTTC. Its translation: CASSSAGGLIDEQFF.

This clonotype came up a few times. The CDR3 here is CASKSYGGNRETQYF. The CDR3 region has the DNA TGTGCCAGCAAATCTTACGGGGGAAATCGGGAGACCCAGTACTTC. The chain uses TRBV28 and TRBJ2-5, with D tentatively TRBD2 (6 bases). CDR1 MDHEN and CDR2 SYDVKM come from the germline V gene. The V and J ends lost 7 bases and 5 bases respectively, with 20 bases between them. The CDR3 totals 15 residues.

Turning to this clonotype: The junction does not match germline at one end; this may be a read error. The V call is TRBV20-1, the J call TRBJ1-1, with 12 nucleotides matching TRBD1. The CDR3 runs 13 residues. Germline-derived CDR1 and CDR2 are DFQATT and SNEGSKA (reference sequence). CDR3 nucleotides: TGTGCCGGGACAGGGGGCGGGGGGACTGAAGCTTTCTTT. Its protein is CAGTGGGGTEAFF.

V usage is TRBV29-1 and J usage is TRBJ2-2; the D gene is possibly TRBD2 (6 bases). The CDR3 is 16 amino acids. In germline, CDR1 is SQVTM, CDR2 ANQGSEA. The V end lost 2 bases, the J end lost 4 bases, and 17 bases lay between the germline ends. The CDR3 region has the DNA TGCAGCGTTGAATTAGATCACCCGGAGGGCACCGGGGAGCTGTTTTTT. Its translation: CSVELDHPEGTGELFF.

This clonotype has a handful of counts. This chain uses TRBV4-1 with TRBJ2-1; tentatively, D is TRBD2 (6 bases). The V gene lost 1 base and the J gene lost 6 bases, with 10 bases spanning the gap. The CDR3 has 14 residues. Germline CDR1 and CDR2: MGHRA and YSYEKL. The chain's CDR3 is CASSQAGEANEQFF. The CDR3, as DNA: TGCGCCAGCAGCCAAGCGGGGGAGGCCAATGAGCAGTTCTTC.

The CDR3 sequence: CASSPRLGQLMNTEAFF. The CDR3 coding sequence is TGTGCCAGCAGCCCCCGGTTGGGACAGCTGATGAACACTGAAGCTTTCTTT. The chain employs TRBV3-1 and TRBJ1-1, with 7 bases lining up with TRBD1. Trimming at V came to 4 bases and at J to 0 bases, leaving 11 bases not matched to a gene. Germline assignment: CDR1 LGHDT and CDR2 YNNKEL (reference sequence). CDR3 length: 17 amino acids.

V and J are TRBV7-6 and TRBJ2-1, with TRBD2 as a possible D gene (5 bases). The CDR3 is made up of 16 amino acids. The germline V gene encodes CDR1 SGHVS and CDR2 FNYEAQ. Trimming pared 1 base from V and 1 base from J, leaving 11 bases between. The CDR3 bases are TGTGCCAGCAGCTTAGGAGGGTTAAGGTCCTACAATGAGCAGTTCTTC. It is translated as CASSLGGLRSYNEQFF.

This clonotype came up a few times. The V gene is TRBV7-9, the J gene TRBJ2-1; TRBD2 might be the D (6 bases). This CDR3 spans 15 amino acids. Germline V lookup: CDR1 SEHNR, CDR2 FQNEAQ (reference sequence). V was trimmed by 5 bases and J by 7 bases, leaving 18 bases between them. Here the CDR3 DNA reads TGTGCCAGCAGCCCAGGATTAGCGGATGGTAATGAGCAGTTCTTC. Protein sequence: CASSPGLADGNEQFF.

The genes are TRBV12-5 and TRBJ2-7, with TRBD1 matching over 10 bases. CDR1 is LGHNT and CDR2 is FRNRAP in the germline V gene. This CDR3 contains 14 residues. V was clipped by 5 bases and J by 6 bases; unmatched bases: 7. The DNA for the CDR3 is TGTGCTAGTGGTCCCGGGACAGGGGTTGTCGAGCAGTACTTC. Residues: CASGPGTGVVEQYF.

J is TRBJ2-5 and V is TRBV7-2, with 7 positions matching TRBD1. This CDR3 spans 15 amino acids. V shed 3 bases, J shed 3 bases, and the junction held 7 bases outside the gene matches. Germline CDR1 is SGHTA and CDR2 is FQGNSA. The CDR3 sequence: CASSFQAGGEETQYF. In nucleotides, the CDR3 is TGTGCCAGCAGCTTCCAGGCAGGGGGTGAAGAGACCCAGTACTTC.

On this clonotype itself: One end of the junction does not line up with germline, which may come from a read error. The chain combines TRBV7-9 with TRBJ2-7, with D possibly being TRBD2 (5 bases). Looked up from germline, CDR1 is SEHNR and CDR2 is FQNEAQ (reference sequence). This CDR3 has 12 amino acids. The CDR3 protein is CASSLLPSGVRF. CDR3 nucleotides: TGTGCCAGCAGCTTACTTCCAAGCGGAGTTAGGTTC.

This clonotype showed up just a few times. The CDR3 nucleotides read TGTGCCAGCAGTGGACGTTCGGGGGGCGGAAACACCATATATTTT. As protein: CASSGRSGGGNTIYF. The rearrangement joins TRBV2 to TRBJ1-3; maybe TRBD1 (6 bases). The CDR3 runs 15 residues. Germline lookup yields CDR1 SNHLY and CDR2 FYNNEI. V was shortened by 4 bases and J by 4 bases, with 14 bases between the two germline ends.

The V gene is TRBV5-4, the J gene TRBJ2-3; perhaps D is TRBD1 or TRBD2 (5 bases each). Germline V gene sequence: CDR1 SGHNT, CDR2 YYREEE (reference sequence). The CDR3 runs to 13 residues. The ends were cut back, 2 bases at V and 3 bases at J, with 7 bases in the middle. CDR3 region: CASSFWGTDTQYF. CDR3 nucleotides: TGTGCCAGCAGCTTCTGGGGGACAGATACGCAGTATTTT. The variable domain in full, completed from reference TRBV5-4 and TRBJ2-3, reads ETGVTQSPTHLIKTRGQQVTLRCSSQSGHNTVSWYQQALGQGPQFIFQYYREEENGRGNFPPRFSGLQFPNYSSELNVNALELDDSALYLCASSFWGTDTQYFGPGTRLTVL.

This clonotype was counted only a few times. This rearrangement joins TRBV7-9 to TRBJ1-1; D might be TRBD1 (5 bases). Germline CDR1 is SEHNR and CDR2 is FQNEAQ (reference sequence). The CDR3 runs to 14 residues. The germline V and J ends were trimmed by 6 bases and 5 bases, with 16 bases remaining between them. CDR3 DNA: TGTGCCAGCAGTGTTAATACCGGGGGAACTGAAGCTTTCTTT. It specifies CASSVNTGGTEAFF.

The chain employs TRBV6-5 and TRBJ2-7, with 7 positions matching TRBD2. With V trimmed by 0 bases and J by 7 bases, 3 bases remained unmatched. Germline CDR1 and CDR2: MNHEY and SVGAGI. CDR3 length: 13 residues. The CDR3: CASSYSTRGEQYF. CDR3 sequence (DNA): TGTGCCAGCAGTTACTCGACGCGGGGGGAGCAGTACTTC.

This clonotype was recorded a few times. The chain employs TRBV6-5 and TRBJ1-6; weak D call: TRBD1 (5 bases). This CDR3 spans 15 amino acids. Deletions cut 0 bases from V and 7 bases from J, with 10 bases between. Germline V gene sequence: CDR1 MNHEY, CDR2 SVGAGI. The CDR3 protein is CASSYSTGTNSPLHF. The CDR3 DNA sequence: TGTGCCAGCAGTTACTCCACAGGAACGAATTCACCCCTCCACTTT.

The chain combines TRBV18 with TRBJ1-2, with 7 bases identical to TRBD1. The CDR3 loop spans 15 amino acids. V shed 1 base, J shed 2 bases, and the junction held 4 bases outside the gene matches. Germline V lookup: CDR1 KGHSH, CDR2 LQKENI. CDR3 sequence (DNA): TGTGCCAGCTCACCACAGGGGGCGCGGAACTATGGCTACACCTTC. Translation: CASSPQGARNYGYTF.

This clonotype has more than one count but fewer than ten. The rearrangement uses TRBV7-9 and TRBJ2-6, with TRBD1 identical over 9 bases. The CDR3 consists of 17 residues. Germline CDR1 reads SEHNR; CDR2 reads FQNEAQ (reference sequence). The ends lost 8 bases at V and 3 bases at J; junction bases unmatched: 11. CDR3 bases: TGTGCCAGCCGCCCCGGGACAGGGATTGGTGGGGCCAACGTCCTGACTTTC. Translating gives CASRPGTGIGGANVLTF.

The chain has TRBV11-2 and TRBJ2-4, with 8 bases fitting TRBD2. The CDR3 loop spans 15 amino acids. Per germline, CDR1 SGHAT and CDR2 FQNNGV. The ends lost 5 bases at V and 7 bases at J; junction bases unmatched: 10. Here the CDR3 DNA reads TGTGCCAGCAGCGCCGGGGCGGGGGGAGGTAACATTCAGTACTTC. Translating it yields CASSAGAGGGNIQYF.

V usage is TRBV5-4 and J usage is TRBJ2-3; D not certain. V was clipped by 2 bases and J by 2 bases, with 6 bases between them. This CDR3 has 13 residues. CDR1 and CDR2 (germline): SGHNT, YYREEE (reference sequence). The DNA for the CDR3 is TGTGCCAGCAGCTTTTATAACACAGATACGCAGTATTTT. Residues: CASSFYNTDTQYF. Complete variable domain (other parts from reference TRBV5-4 and TRBJ2-3): ETGVTQSPTHLIKTRGQQVTLRCSSQSGHNTVSWYQQALGQGPQFIFQYYREEENGRGNFPPRFSGLQFPNYSSELNVNALELDDSALYLCASSFYNTDTQYFGPGTRLTVL.

CDR3 amino acids: CASSLTDDRVGTQYF. In DNA, the CDR3 is TGTGCCAGCAGCTTGACTGACGACAGGGTCGGGACCCAGTACTTC. The rearrangement uses TRBV7-2 and TRBJ2-5; 7 nucleotides line up with TRBD1. The CDR3 contains 15 residues. Germline assignment: CDR1 SGHTA and CDR2 FQGNSA. The V gene end was trimmed by 3 bases and the J gene end by 7 bases; junction bases not matched to a gene: 11.